Reported below is one T cell receptor beta chain. This specimen comes from a study of cytomegalovirus exposure and HLA in healthy donors. PCR employed 60 Vbeta and 13 Jbeta primers. The method was immunoSEQ multiplex PCR; TCRdb's version includes in-frame clones alone and lacks a portion of them. This repertoire shows 180,000 or so clones, 65% to 85% found once; its top ten account for about 1.3%. V was pared by 2 bases and J by 7 bases, with 14 bases of the junction left unmatched. The CDR3 spans 17 residues. Germline-derived CDR1 and CDR2 are SGHAT and FQNNGV. The chain is built from TRBV11-2 and TRBJ2-1; 7 nucleotides match TRBD2. This sequence originates from a girl under 18 in good health and CMV-seropositive. Source material: PBMCs. Written as DNA, the CDR3 is TGTGCCAGCAGCTTATTTTTCGCGGGAGTTGGGGGGAATGAGCAGTTCTTC. Its protein product is CASSLFFAGVGGNEQFF. Complete variable domain (other parts from reference TRBV11-2 and TRBJ2-1): EAGVAQSPRYKIIEKRQSVAFWCNPISGHATLYWYQQILGQGPKLLIQFQNNGVVDDSQLPKDRFSAERLKGVDSTLKIQPAKLEDSAVYLCASSLFFAGVGGNEQFFGPGTRLTVL.